A selection of T cell receptor beta chains follows, all from one sample in a study of T-cell reconstitution after alpha-beta-depleted transplantation in children. One entry per CDR3 protein results from TCRdb running MiXCR on the PCR reads. This sample has some 200,000 distinct CDR3 sequences, with approximately 8.4% found just once. The material sequenced was PBMCs, mostly from graft donor cells, taken 360 days after TCRalphabeta/CD19-depleted stem cell transplant. These receptors were taken from a male patient aged 2 to 9 who had a stem cell transplant for acute myeloid leukemia, so the T cells may come from the graft donor. The CDR3 runs from the conserved cysteine through the conserved F or W. A D gene is named only where the DNA matches it firmly. Expanded clones are given a class, and other clones once, few, many or no size at all.

abundance: -; j_gene: TRBJ2-5; len: 15; d_gene: TRBD2; v_gene: TRBV12-3/TRBV12-4; CDR3aa: CASSSLAGPQETQYF; CDR3nt: TGTGCCAGCAGCTCTCTAGCGGGGCCCCAAGAGACCCAGTACTTC
abundance: few; j_gene: TRBJ2-5; len: 13; d_gene: -; v_gene: TRBV7-2; CDR3aa: CASSHGLQETQYF; CDR3nt: TGTGCCAGCAGCCACGGACTCCAAGAGACCCAGTACTTC
abundance: -; j_gene: TRBJ1-2; len: 15; d_gene: -; v_gene: TRBV20-1; CDR3aa: CCARVEKGISYGYTF; CDR3nt: TGCTGTGCTAGGGTGGAAAAGGGAATCTCTTATGGCTACACCTTC
abundance: -; j_gene: TRBJ2-7; len: 14; d_gene: TRBD1; v_gene: TRBV7-2; CDR3aa: CASSFKQGSYEQYF; CDR3nt: TGTGCCAGCAGCTTCAAACAGGGGTCCTACGAGCAGTACTTC
abundance: -; j_gene: TRBJ2-5; len: 14; d_gene: -; v_gene: TRBV5-1; CDR3aa: CASSLGGWQETQYF; CDR3nt: TGCGCCAGCAGCTTAGGGGGATGGCAAGAGACCCAGTACTTC
abundance: -; j_gene: TRBJ2-1; len: 12; d_gene: TRBD2; v_gene: TRBV10-3; CDR3aa: CARGPGGNEQFF; CDR3nt: TGCGCCAGAGGGCCGGGGGGCAATGAGCAGTTCTTC
abundance: -; j_gene: TRBJ1-5; len: 15; d_gene: -; v_gene: TRBV12-3/TRBV12-4; CDR3aa: CASSLLQGIYQPQHF; CDR3nt: TGTGCCAGCAGTTTACTTCAGGGGATCTATCAGCCCCAGCATTTT
abundance: many; j_gene: TRBJ2-3; len: 15; d_gene: -; v_gene: TRBV4-2; CDR3aa: CASSHYGVSTDTQYF; CDR3nt: TGTGCCAGCAGCCATTACGGGGTATCCACAGATACGCAGTATTTT
abundance: -; j_gene: TRBJ1-1; len: 14; d_gene: TRBD1; v_gene: TRBV20-1; CDR3aa: CSVPDRGVQFRAFF; CDR3nt: TGCAGTGTTCCCGACAGGGGGGTTCAATTTAGAGCTTTCTTT
abundance: -; j_gene: TRBJ2-3; len: 17; d_gene: -; v_gene: TRBV7-6; CDR3aa: CASSLKADGRRADTQYF; CDR3nt: TGTGCCAGCAGCTTAAAAGCCGACGGTCGACGGGCAGATACGCAGTATTTT
abundance: few; j_gene: TRBJ2-1; len: 14; d_gene: -; v_gene: TRBV27; CDR3aa: CASSPLGGLNEQFF; CDR3nt: TGTGCCAGCAGCCCACTGGGGGGGCTTAATGAGCAGTTCTTC
abundance: -; j_gene: TRBJ2-1; len: 15; d_gene: TRBD2; v_gene: TRBV9; CDR3aa: CASSVVAGGANEQFF; CDR3nt: TGTGCCAGCAGCGTCGTAGCGGGTGGGGCCAATGAGCAGTTCTTC
abundance: few; j_gene: TRBJ2-4; len: 15; d_gene: -; v_gene: TRBV5-1; CDR3aa: CASSSLGQGKDIQYF; CDR3nt: TGCGCCAGCAGCTCCCTAGGTCAGGGGAAGGACATTCAGTACTTC
abundance: -; j_gene: TRBJ2-1; len: 13; d_gene: TRBD2; v_gene: TRBV20-1; CDR3aa: CSAGLGSYNEQFF; CDR3nt: TGCAGTGCGGGACTAGGGTCCTACAATGAGCAGTTCTTC
abundance: many; j_gene: TRBJ2-7; len: 15; d_gene: TRBD2; v_gene: TRBV4-3; CDR3aa: CASSQDSSGRNEQYF; CDR3nt: TGCGCCAGCAGCCAAGACTCTAGCGGGAGGAACGAGCAGTACTTC
abundance: -; j_gene: TRBJ1-1; len: 14; d_gene: -; v_gene: TRBV20-1; CDR3aa: CSARVGPSGTEAFF; CDR3nt: TGCAGTGCTAGAGTCGGTCCTAGTGGCACTGAAGCTTTCTTT
abundance: few; j_gene: TRBJ2-3; len: 12; d_gene: -; v_gene: TRBV7-9; CDR3aa: CASSSSFNTQYF; CDR3nt: TGTGCCAGCAGCTCCTCCTTCAATACGCAGTATTTT
abundance: few; j_gene: TRBJ2-3; len: 15; d_gene: TRBD2; v_gene: TRBV7-3; CDR3aa: CASSSLGTISDTQYF; CDR3nt: TGTGCCAGCAGCTCGCTTGGGACTATATCAGATACGCAGTATTTT
abundance: -; j_gene: TRBJ2-7; len: 13; d_gene: -; v_gene: TRBV6-2/TRBV6-3; CDR3aa: CASRRDVHYEQYF; CDR3nt: TGTGCCAGCAGACGGGACGTCCACTACGAGCAGTACTTC
abundance: -; j_gene: TRBJ2-7; len: 15; d_gene: TRBD2; v_gene: TRBV4-1; CDR3aa: CASSQLLAGAYEQYF; CDR3nt: TGCGCCAGCAGCCAATTACTAGCGGGAGCCTACGAGCAGTACTTC
abundance: few; j_gene: TRBJ1-5; len: 14; d_gene: -; v_gene: TRBV15; CDR3aa: CATSRRGQDQPQHF; CDR3nt: TGTGCCACCAGCCGACGAGGACAAGATCAGCCCCAGCATTTT
abundance: many; j_gene: TRBJ2-7; len: 15; d_gene: TRBD1; v_gene: TRBV5-6; CDR3aa: CASSFRGPRSYEQYF; CDR3nt: TGTGCCAGCAGCTTCAGGGGGCCTCGCTCCTACGAGCAGTACTTC
abundance: few; j_gene: TRBJ1-1; len: 13; d_gene: TRBD1; v_gene: TRBV20-1; CDR3aa: CSAQQTGLAEAFF; CDR3nt: TGCAGTGCACAACAGACAGGGTTGGCTGAAGCTTTCTTT
abundance: few; j_gene: TRBJ2-7; len: 12; d_gene: -; v_gene: TRBV7-8; CDR3aa: CASSWGSYEQYF; CDR3nt: TGTGCCAGCAGCTGGGGGTCTTACGAGCAGTACTTC
abundance: few; j_gene: TRBJ1-5; len: 12; d_gene: -; v_gene: TRBV20-1; CDR3aa: CRPPRGSQPQHF; CDR3nt: TGCAGGCCCCCTCGAGGGAGTCAGCCCCAGCATTTT
abundance: many; j_gene: TRBJ1-3; len: 11; d_gene: -; v_gene: TRBV12-3/TRBV12-4; CDR3aa: CASSVGNTIYF; CDR3nt: TGTGCCAGCAGTGTTGGAAACACCATATATTTT
abundance: many; j_gene: TRBJ2-2; len: 14; d_gene: TRBD1; v_gene: TRBV7-2; CDR3aa: CASSFGQGSGELFF; CDR3nt: TGTGCCAGCAGCTTCGGACAGGGTTCAGGGGAGCTGTTTTTT
abundance: few; j_gene: TRBJ1-4; len: 14; d_gene: -; v_gene: TRBV15; CDR3aa: CATRRDPRGEKLFF; CDR3nt: TGTGCCACCAGACGCGACCCCAGAGGTGAAAAACTGTTTTTT
abundance: -; j_gene: TRBJ1-2; len: 19; d_gene: -; v_gene: TRBV27; CDR3aa: CASRPWGTHPSPSNYGYTF; CDR3nt: TGTGCCAGCAGGCCATGGGGGACACACCCGAGTCCCTCTAACTATGGCTACACCTTC
abundance: few; j_gene: TRBJ1-1; len: 14; d_gene: TRBD1; v_gene: TRBV29-1; CDR3aa: CSVDSGTVNTEAFF; CDR3nt: TGCAGCGTTGATTCCGGGACAGTGAACACTGAAGCTTTCTTT
abundance: many; j_gene: TRBJ2-5; len: 14; d_gene: -; v_gene: TRBV3-1; CDR3aa: CASSQEQIQETQYF; CDR3nt: TGTGCCAGCAGCCAAGAACAGATACAAGAGACCCAGTACTTC
abundance: few; j_gene: TRBJ2-3; len: 15; d_gene: TRBD2; v_gene: TRBV5-1; CDR3aa: CASSFRTSGTDTQYF; CDR3nt: TGCGCCAGCAGCTTCAGGACTAGCGGCACAGATACGCAGTATTTT
abundance: -; j_gene: TRBJ1-1; len: 14; d_gene: -; v_gene: TRBV5-5; CDR3aa: CASSPEGRSREAFF; CDR3nt: TGTGCCAGCAGCCCGGAGGGTCGCAGCAGGGAAGCTTTCTTT
abundance: few; j_gene: TRBJ1-2; len: 16; d_gene: TRBD1; v_gene: TRBV27; CDR3aa: CASSLRGQGILYGYTF; CDR3nt: TGTGCCAGCAGTTTAAGGGGGCAGGGAATTCTCTATGGCTACACCTTC
abundance: few; j_gene: TRBJ2-5; len: 17; d_gene: -; v_gene: TRBV5-6; CDR3aa: CASSLGVVGTPQETQYF; CDR3nt: TGTGCCAGCAGCTTGGGGGTCGTGGGGACACCCCAAGAGACCCAGTACTTC
abundance: many; j_gene: TRBJ2-7; len: 16; d_gene: TRBD1; v_gene: TRBV4-1; CDR3aa: CASSQVGDSRFYEQYF; CDR3nt: TGCGCCAGCAGCCAAGTTGGGGACAGCCGTTTCTACGAGCAGTACTTC
abundance: few; j_gene: TRBJ1-5; len: 13; d_gene: TRBD1; v_gene: TRBV7-2; CDR3aa: CASSVQGAQPQHF; CDR3nt: TGTGCCAGCAGCGTACAGGGGGCCCAGCCCCAGCATTTT
abundance: few; j_gene: TRBJ2-4; len: 18; d_gene: -; v_gene: TRBV11-2; CDR3aa: CASSLGSLSKRALNIQYF; CDR3nt: TGTGCCAGCAGCTTAGGTTCTTTGTCTAAGCGGGCCCTAAACATTCAGTACTTC
abundance: few; j_gene: TRBJ1-1; len: 16; d_gene: -; v_gene: TRBV12-3/TRBV12-4; CDR3aa: CASSLGASGVNTEAFF; CDR3nt: TGTGCCAGCAGTTTAGGTGCGAGCGGTGTGAACACTGAAGCTTTCTTT
abundance: many; j_gene: TRBJ2-5; len: 14; d_gene: -; v_gene: TRBV5-1; CDR3aa: CASSLTGYQETQYF; CDR3nt: TGCGCCAGCAGCTTGACAGGATACCAAGAGACCCAGTACTTC
abundance: -; j_gene: TRBJ2-3; len: 11; d_gene: -; v_gene: TRBV4-2; CDR3aa: CASSRRYTQYF; CDR3nt: TGTGCCAGCAGCCGACGGTATACGCAGTATTTT
abundance: -; j_gene: TRBJ2-7; len: 19; d_gene: TRBD2; v_gene: TRBV10-3; CDR3aa: CAISDSPGLAGGKAYEQYF; CDR3nt: TGTGCCATCAGTGATAGCCCGGGACTAGCGGGAGGGAAAGCCTACGAGCAGTACTTC